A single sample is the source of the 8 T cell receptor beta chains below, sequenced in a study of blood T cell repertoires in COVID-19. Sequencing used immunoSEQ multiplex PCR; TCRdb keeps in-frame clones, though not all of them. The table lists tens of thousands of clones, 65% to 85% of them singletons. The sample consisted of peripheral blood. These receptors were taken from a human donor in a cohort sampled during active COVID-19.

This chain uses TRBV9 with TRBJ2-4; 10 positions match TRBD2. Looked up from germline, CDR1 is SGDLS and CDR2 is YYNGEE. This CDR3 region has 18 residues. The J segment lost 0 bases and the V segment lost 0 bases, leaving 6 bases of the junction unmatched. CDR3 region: CASSVGPSGGIAKNIQYF. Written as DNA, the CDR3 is TGTGCCAGCAGCGTAGGTCCTAGCGGGGGAATAGCCAAAAACATTCAGTACTTC.

This chain's CDR3 is CASSSGKGISYEQYF. For the CDR3, the DNA is TGCGCCAGCAGCTCCGGGAAGGGTATCTCCTACGAGCAGTACTTC. The chain links TRBV5-1 to TRBJ2-7, with D perhaps TRBD2 (5 bases). Germline V gene lookup returns CDR1 SGHRS and CDR2 YFSETQ. The CDR3 contains 15 residues. V lost 3 bases to trimming and J lost 0 bases, with 13 bases between them.

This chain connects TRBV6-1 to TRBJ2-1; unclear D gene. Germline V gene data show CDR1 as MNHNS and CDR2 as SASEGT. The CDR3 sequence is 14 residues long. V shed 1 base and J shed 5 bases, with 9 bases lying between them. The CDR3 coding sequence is TGTGCCAGCAGTGAAGTTGGCAGTCACAATGAGCAGTTCTTC. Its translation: CASSEVGSHNEQFF.

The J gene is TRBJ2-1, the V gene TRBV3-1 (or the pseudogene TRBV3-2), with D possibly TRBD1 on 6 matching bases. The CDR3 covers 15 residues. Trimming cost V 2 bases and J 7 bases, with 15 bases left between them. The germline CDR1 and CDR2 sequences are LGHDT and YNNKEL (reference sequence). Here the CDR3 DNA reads TGTGCCAGCAGCCAACGAGGGACATTTCAAAATGAGCAGTTCTTC. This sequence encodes CASSQRGTFQNEQFF.

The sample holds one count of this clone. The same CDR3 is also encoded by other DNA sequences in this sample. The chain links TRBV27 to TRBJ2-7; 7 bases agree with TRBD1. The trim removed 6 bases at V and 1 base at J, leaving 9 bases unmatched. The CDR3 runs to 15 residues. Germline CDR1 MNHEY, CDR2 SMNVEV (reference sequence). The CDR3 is CASRPTGQRSYEQYF. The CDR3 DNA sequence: TGTGCCAGCAGGCCGACAGGGCAAAGGTCCTACGAGCAGTACTTC.

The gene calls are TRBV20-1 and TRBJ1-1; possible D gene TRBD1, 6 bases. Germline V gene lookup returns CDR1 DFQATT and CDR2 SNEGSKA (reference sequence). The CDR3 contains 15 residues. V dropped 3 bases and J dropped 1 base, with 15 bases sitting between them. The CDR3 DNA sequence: TGCAGTGCTAGTGAAGGGGGGGTAAGGAACACTGAAGCTTTCTTT. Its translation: CSASEGGVRNTEAFF.

CDR3 loop: CASTPGGSGNTIYF. CDR3 coding DNA: TGCGCCAGCACTCCCGGGGGGTCTGGAAACACCATATATTTT. J is TRBJ1-3 and V is TRBV5-1, with D tentatively TRBD1 (5 bases). V lost 6 bases and J lost 1, with 11 bases in between. The germline V gene has CDR1 SGHRS and CDR2 YFSETQ. The CDR3 loop spans 14 amino acids.

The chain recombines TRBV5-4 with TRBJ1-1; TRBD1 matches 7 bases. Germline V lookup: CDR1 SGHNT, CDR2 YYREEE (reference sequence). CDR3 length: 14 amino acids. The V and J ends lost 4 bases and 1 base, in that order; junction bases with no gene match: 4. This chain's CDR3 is CASSRDRANTEAFF. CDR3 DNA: TGTGCCAGCAGCCGCGACAGGGCGAACACTGAAGCTTTCTTT.